One sample yielded the 28 T cell receptor beta chains listed below, sequenced in a study of cytomegalovirus exposure and HLA in healthy donors. The PCR had 60 Vbeta and 13 Jbeta primers. The method was immunoSEQ multiplex PCR; TCRdb's version includes in-frame clones alone and lacks a portion of them. Seen here are fewer than 140,000 clones, roughly 80% observed once, and the top ten hold 3.5% to 4%. The sample consisted of PBMCs. The receptors come from a man in his sixties in good health and CMV-seronegative.

The chain recombines TRBV7-8 with TRBJ1-4; weak D call: TRBD1 (5 bases). Germline CDR1 reads SGHVS; CDR2 reads FQNEAQ. This CDR3 has 16 amino acids. V was pared by 5 bases and J by 0 bases, with 13 bases between. DNA for the CDR3: TGTGCCAGCAGCGATAGATGGGGGGCAACTAATGAAAAACTGTTTTTT. It is translated as CASSDRWGATNEKLFF.

The rearrangement links TRBV6-1 to TRBJ1-1; 8 bases line up with TRBD1. Germline CDR1 MNHNS, CDR2 SASEGT. The CDR3 is 13 amino acids. V was clipped by 4 bases and J by 5 bases; unmatched bases: 3. The CDR3 sequence is CASSAGGWTEAFF. The CDR3 region has the DNA TGTGCCAGCAGTGCAGGGGGCTGGACTGAAGCTTTCTTT.

The CDR3 DNA reads as TGTGCCAGCAGCTTAGAGGCGGGTAACACCGGGGAGCTGTTTTTT. As protein: CASSLEAGNTGELFF. The rearrangement uses TRBV7-9 and TRBJ2-2; tentative D call: TRBD2 (5 bases). Germline V gene data show CDR1 as SEHNR and CDR2 as FQNEAQ (reference sequence). The germline V and J ends were trimmed by 1 base and 2 bases, with 8 bases remaining between them. The CDR3 extends over 15 amino acids.

V gene TRBV12-5 combines with J gene TRBJ1-5; the D gene is possibly TRBD1 (6 bases). CDR3 length equals 15 residues. CDR1 and CDR2 (germline): LGHNT, FRNRAP. V dropped 6 bases and J dropped 5 bases, with 17 bases sitting between them. CDR3 sequence (DNA): TGTGCTAGTGGACCACCGACAGGAATTGATCAGCCCCAGCATTTT. Translated, it gives CASGPPTGIDQPQHF. The variable domain in full, with the rest retrieved from reference TRBV12-5 and TRBJ1-5, is DARVTQTPRHKVTEMGQEVTMRCQPILGHNTVFWYRQTMMQGLELLAYFRNRAPLDDSGMPKDRFSAEMPDATLATLKIQPSEPRDSAVYFCASGPPTGIDQPQHFGDGTRLSIL.

This chain links TRBV11-2 with TRBJ2-1; D remains ambiguous. V was trimmed by 1 base and J by 0 bases, leaving 13 bases between them. The CDR3 has 17 amino acids. In germline, CDR1 is SGHAT, CDR2 FQNNGV. The CDR3 coding sequence is TGTGCCAGCAGCTTAGTCTCGGTGTTAAGCTCCTACAATGAGCAGTTCTTC. This encodes CASSLVSVLSSYNEQFF.

The chain employs TRBV18 and TRBJ2-1; D might be TRBD2 (6 bases). V was shortened by 2 bases and J by 5 bases, with 7 bases between the two germline ends. The germline V gene has CDR1 KGHSH and CDR2 LQKENI. This CDR3 is built from 13 residues. DNA for the CDR3: TGTGCCAGCTCACCATCGGGGGACAATGAGCAGTTCTTC. This codes for CASSPSGDNEQFF. The complete variable domain, with remaining parts taken from reference TRBV18 and TRBJ2-1, reads NAGVMQNPRHLVRRRGQEARLRCSPMKGHSHVYWYRQLPEEGLKFMVYLQKENIIDESGMPKERFSAEFPKEGPSILRIQQVVRGDSAAYFCASSPSGDNEQFFGPGTRLTVL.

CDR3 nucleotides: TGCGCCAGCAGCCTAACGACAGGGCCCTACTATGGCTACACCTTC. Translated: CASSLTTGPYYGYTF. The chain couples TRBV5-1 to TRBJ1-2; 7 bases agree with TRBD1. This CDR3 spans 15 amino acids. The V gene end was trimmed by 4 bases and the J gene end by 3 bases; junction bases not matched to a gene: 9. Germline assignment: CDR1 SGHRS and CDR2 YFSETQ.

The V call is TRBV7-9, the J call TRBJ1-3; 9 bases agree with TRBD1. The ends lost 10 bases at V and 3 bases at J; junction bases unmatched: 10. CDR1 is SEHNR, CDR2 FQNEAQ, per germline (reference sequence). The CDR3 runs to 15 residues. In nucleotides, the CDR3 is TGTGCCACCCAAGCGGGACAGGGACATGGAAACACCATATATTTT. Translation: CATQAGQGHGNTIYF.

J is TRBJ2-3 and V is TRBV18; TRBD2 agrees at 9 bases. The CDR3 has 17 residues. Trimming at V came to 2 bases and at J to 2 bases, leaving 8 bases not matched to a gene. Germline CDR1 reads KGHSH; CDR2 reads LQKENI. The CDR3: CASSPYSGGSFTDTQYF. DNA for the CDR3: TGTGCCAGCTCACCATATAGCGGGGGCTCTTTCACAGATACGCAGTATTTT.

V is TRBV25-1 and J is TRBJ2-1, with 8 bases aligning to TRBD2. The CDR3 contains 18 residues. V shed 2 bases and J 0 bases; nucleotides not matched to a gene: 9. Germline CDR1 is MGHDK and CDR2 is SYGVNS. CDR3 DNA: TGTGCCAGCAGTGAAGTTCGGGGGGGCAGGAGCTCCTACAATGAGCAGTTCTTC. Its translation is CASSEVRGGRSSYNEQFF.

The V call is TRBV4-2, the J call TRBJ2-1, with TRBD2 matching over 15 bases. This CDR3 has 15 residues. Per the germline V gene, CDR1 is LGHNA and CDR2 is YNFKEQ. V trimming: 4 bases; J trimming: 9 bases; junction bases outside the gene matches: 4. The CDR3 DNA is TGTGCCAGCAGCCCGGGACTAGCGGGGGGATCTGAGCAGTTCTTC. Translated: CASSPGLAGGSEQFF.

This clone has only a few counts. DNA of the CDR3: TGTGCCAGCAGCTTAAGTATCTTCCGACTAGCGGAAGAGACCCAGTACTTC. Translation: CASSLSIFRLAEETQYF. The chain uses TRBV7-2 and TRBJ2-5; TRBD2 aligns across 9 bases. The CDR3 contains 17 residues. CDR1 and CDR2 (germline): SGHTA, FQGNSA. Trimming at V came to 2 bases and at J to 3 bases, leaving 10 bases not matched to a gene.

This sequence joins TRBV5-1 and TRBJ1-1; 12 bases match TRBD1. The CDR3 length is 16 residues. In germline, CDR1 is SGHRS, CDR2 YFSETQ. The V and J ends lost 4 bases and 7 bases, in that order; junction bases with no gene match: 11. Here the CDR3 DNA reads TGCGCCAGCAGCCCCGGGACAGGGGGCGATTCAAGTGAAGCTTTCTTT. Protein sequence: CASSPGTGGDSSEAFF.

The gene calls are TRBV2 and TRBJ1-6; D not certain. The germline V gene encodes CDR1 SNHLY and CDR2 FYNNEI. Between the trimmed V and J ends, which lost 6 bases and 7 bases, there was a span of 16 bases. The length of the CDR3 is 15 residues. The CDR3 spells CASRGVTSRNSPLHF. The CDR3 DNA is TGTGCCAGCAGGGGCGTCACCAGTCGGAATTCACCCCTCCACTTT.

The chain links TRBV5-1 to TRBJ1-5; D may be TRBD1 (5 bases). The CDR3 covers 15 residues. V gave up 4 bases and J gave up 3 bases, with 14 bases separating them. CDR1 and CDR2 (germline): SGHRS, YFSETQ. This chain's CDR3 is CASSRAGGDNQPQHF. CDR3 nucleotide sequence: TGCGCCAGCAGCCGAGCGGGGGGGGACAATCAGCCCCAGCATTTT.

The chain has TRBV23-1 and TRBJ2-7, with 10 bases identical to TRBD1. TRBV23-1 is an ORF for which the function is uncertain. The CDR3 extends over 15 amino acids. V gave up 3 bases and J gave up 6 bases; unmatched junction bases: 8. In DNA, the CDR3 is TGCGCCAGCAGTCATCTTGGGACAGGGGATCCCGAGCAGTACGTC. It codes for CASSHLGTGDPEQYV.

In nucleotides, the CDR3 is TGCGCCAGCAGCTTGGGACACCACCAAGAGACCCAGTACTTC. It codes for CASSLGHHQETQYF. This chain links TRBV5-1 with TRBJ2-5; D call uncertain. Between the trimmed V and J ends, which lost 0 bases and 0 bases, there was a span of 6 bases. CDR1 and CDR2 (germline): SGHRS, YFSETQ. The CDR3 extends over 14 amino acids.

The chain links TRBV2 to TRBJ2-7; D possibly corresponds to TRBD1 (6 bases). Germline V gene lookup returns CDR1 SNHLY and CDR2 FYNNEI. V lost 2 bases and J 6 bases, leaving 17 bases between the germline ends. The CDR3 totals 15 residues. CDR3 sequence: CASSEQGNLVGEQYF. The CDR3 DNA reads TGTGCCAGCAGTGAACAGGGGAATTTAGTGGGCGAGCAGTACTTC.

This sequence joins TRBV29-1 and TRBJ1-3; D is undetermined. Trimming cost V 7 bases and J 7 bases, with 20 bases left between them. This CDR3 contains 14 residues. CDR1 and CDR2 from the germline V gene are SQVTM and ANQGSEA. CDR3 amino acids: CSAQLGQSGNTIYF. The CDR3 region has the DNA TGCAGCGCCCAGCTCGGTCAGTCGGGGAACACCATATATTTT.

The rearrangement links TRBV5-1 to TRBJ2-5, with TRBD1 matching 8 bases. V shed 2 bases, J shed 4 bases, and the junction held 4 bases outside the gene matches. CDR3 length equals 14 residues. Per the germline V gene, CDR1 is SGHRS and CDR2 is YFSETQ. CDR3 DNA sequence: TGCGCCAGCAGCTTCCGGACAGGGATAGAGACCCAGTACTTC. Translated, it gives CASSFRTGIETQYF.

On this clone itself: The same CDR3 also results from other DNA sequences found in this sample. The chain is built from TRBV5-4 and TRBJ1-5; D is unresolved. CDR3 length: 14 residues. Between the trimmed V and J ends, which lost 4 bases and 0 bases, there was a span of 8 bases. Germline V gene data show CDR1 as SGHNT and CDR2 as YYREEE (reference sequence). The CDR3 nucleotides are TGTGCCAGCAGCCCAGGTAATAGCAATCAGCCCCAGCATTTT. Protein: CASSPGNSNQPQHF.

This clone has a handful of counts. This rearrangement joins TRBV19 to TRBJ1-3; 7 bases map to TRBD1. CDR1 is LNHDA and CDR2 is SQIVND in the germline V gene (reference sequence). With V trimmed by 7 bases and J by 2 bases, 5 bases remained unmatched. This CDR3 has 14 amino acids. CDR3 loop: CASMVGTAGNTIYF. The CDR3 nucleotides are TGTGCCAGTATGGTTGGGACAGCTGGAAACACCATATATTTT.

The V and J genes are TRBV9 and TRBJ1-4; the D is unclear. The V gene lost 3 bases and the J gene lost 8 bases, with 14 bases spanning the gap. CDR3 length: 14 amino acids. Germline CDR1 reads SGDLS; CDR2 reads YYNGEE. CDR3 in amino acids: CASSAMPSREKLFF. The CDR3 nucleotides read TGTGCCAGCAGCGCAATGCCTAGTAGAGAAAAACTGTTTTTT. Looking up the rest from reference TRBV9 and TRBJ1-4 gives the full variable domain: DSGVTQTPKHLITATGQRVTLRCSPRSGDLSVYWYQQSLDQGLQFLIQYYNGEERAKGNILERFSAQQFPDLHSELNLSSLELGDSALYFCASSAMPSREKLFFGSGTQLSVL.

The J gene is TRBJ1-2, the V gene TRBV7-2, with D possibly being TRBD1 (5 bases). Germline lookup yields CDR1 SGHTA and CDR2 FQGNSA. The CDR3 is made up of 13 amino acids. The V end lost 5 bases, the J end lost 3 bases, and 10 bases lay between the germline ends. CDR3 sequence (DNA): TGTGCCAGCAGCATCAGGGTAGACTATGGCTACACCTTC. It is translated as CASSIRVDYGYTF.

The chain employs TRBV4-1 and TRBJ1-4, with 9 bases aligning to TRBD1. The germline V gene has CDR1 MGHRA and CDR2 YSYEKL. The CDR3 runs to 17 residues. Germline trimming cut 5 bases from V and 1 base from J; bases unmatched to any gene: 8. CDR3 protein: CASSDRGGGETNEKLFF. The CDR3 DNA is TGCGCCAGCAGCGACAGGGGGGGAGGAGAAACTAATGAAAAACTGTTTTTT.

The V gene is TRBV4-2, the J gene TRBJ2-5, with TRBD2 as a possible D gene (5 bases). Trimming cost V 0 bases and J 7 bases, with 12 bases left between them. Germline-derived CDR1 and CDR2 are LGHNA and YNFKEQ. The CDR3 extends over 14 amino acids. The CDR3 DNA reads TGTGCCAGCAGCCAAGATGAGGGTACGGGGACCCAGTACTTC. It codes for CASSQDEGTGTQYF.

The chain joins TRBV4-2 to TRBJ1-1, with D possibly being TRBD1 (5 bases). V lost 1 base to trimming and J lost 10 bases, with 16 bases between them. This CDR3 comprises 14 residues. Per the germline V gene, CDR1 is LGHNA and CDR2 is YNFKEQ. CDR3 bases: TGTGCCAGCAGCCAAGCCTTGGGCAGGGTAGCAGCTTTCTTT. Translation gives CASSQALGRVAAFF.

This clone was picked up one time. V gene TRBV7-9 combines with J gene TRBJ2-3, with D hard to call. Trimming removed 3 bases from V and 6 bases from J, with 10 bases in between. The germline V gene encodes CDR1 SEHNR and CDR2 FQNEAQ (reference sequence). The CDR3 consists of 13 residues. CDR3 loop: CASSFSRSDTQYF. In DNA form, the CDR3 reads TGTGCCAGCAGCTTTTCGAGGTCGGATACGCAGTATTTT.